This is a list of T cell receptor beta chains from one sample in a study of blood T cell repertoires in COVID-19. The table came from immunoSEQ multiplex PCR; TCRdb's copy has only in-frame clones and leaves some out. The profile covers fewer than 30,000 clones, with approximately 64% appearing a single time and 7.3% taken by the ten largest. The specimen was peripheral blood. The receptors shown here come from a man aged 60 to 75 with active or convalescent COVID-19. Each CDR3 is given with its conserved first and last residue. The D gene is left open where the match is weak. Clone size is shown for a subset of rows, as once, few, many or a class of expanded clone.

.	TRBV19	TRBJ2-7	.	TGTGCCAGTTCCACACGCGGGGGCGGCTACGAGCAGTACTTC	CASSTRGGGYEQYF
.	TRBV15	TRBJ1-5	.	TGTGCCACCAGCAGAGATGGGACAAATAGCAATCAGCCCCAGCATTTT	CATSRDGTNSNQPQHF
.	TRBV3-1/TRBV3-2	TRBJ2-7	TRBD2	TGTGCCAGCAGCCAACCTAGCGGGGTCTCCTACGAGCAGTACTTC	CASSQPSGVSYEQYF
.	TRBV5-1	TRBJ1-5	.	TGCGCCAGCAGCTTGGATCGGAATCAGCCCCAGCATTTT	CASSLDRNQPQHF
few	TRBV6-5	TRBJ1-1	.	TGTGCCAGCAGCAAACAGGACCACTCTGAAGCTTTCTTT	CASSKQDHSEAFF
.	TRBV12-3/TRBV12-4	TRBJ1-2	.	TGTGCCAGCAGTTTAGGGCGGATTTATGGCTACACCTTC	CASSLGRIYGYTF
.	TRBV27	TRBJ2-7	.	TGTGCCAGCAGTTTAGCGGGCCGTATAGCCTACGAGCAGTACTTC	CASSLAGRIAYEQYF
.	TRBV3-1/TRBV3-2	TRBJ2-3	TRBD2	TGTGCCAGCAGCCCAGCGGGAGTCGAAACAGATACGCAGTATTTT	CASSPAGVETDTQYF
once	TRBV11-3	TRBJ1-5	.	TGTGCCAGCAGCTTACCGACGACTCATAGCAATCAGCCCCAGCATTTT	CASSLPTTHSNQPQHF
.	TRBV2	TRBJ1-6	TRBD1	TGTGCCAGCGTCAAGACAGGGGGAAAAGGATCACCCCTCCACTTT	CASVKTGGKGSPLHF
once	TRBV7-2	TRBJ1-3	.	TGTGCCAGCAGCTTTTCGTCTATCTCTGGAAACACCATATATTTT	CASSFSSISGNTIYF
.	TRBV5-4	TRBJ2-6	TRBD2	TGTGCCAGCAGGATGGGAGGGGCTGGGGCCAACGTCCTGACTTTC	CASRMGGAGANVLTF
.	TRBV2	TRBJ2-5	TRBD2	TGTGCCAGCAGTGAAATCCTAGCGGGAGAGACCCAGTACTTC	CASSEILAGETQYF
.	TRBV24-1	TRBJ2-3	.	TGTGCCACCAGTGATTTGGCAGGGGCAGGACTAGATGGGGATACGCAGTATTTT	CATSDLAGAGLDGDTQYF
.	TRBV18	TRBJ1-3	.	TGTGCCAGCGGACGTGGGGCCTCTGGAAACACCATATATTTT	CASGRGASGNTIYF
.	TRBV6-5	TRBJ1-6	.	TGTGCCAGCAGTTACTCGAACTCGAATTCACCCCTCCACTTT	CASSYSNSNSPLHF
.	TRBV6-5	TRBJ1-1	.	TGTGCCAGTAAGCTCGGGGACACGACTGAAGCTTTCTTT	CASKLGDTTEAFF
few	TRBV6-5	TRBJ1-3	.	TGTGCCAGCAGTTACGGGCAGACCAGCTCTGGAAACACCATATATTTT	CASSYGQTSSGNTIYF
once	TRBV2	TRBJ2-6	TRBD1	TGTGCCAGCAGTGGGGGGACAGGGCACGCCGGGGCTGGGGCCAACGTCCTGACTTTC	CASSGGTGHAGAGANVLTF
.	TRBV9	TRBJ2-1	TRBD2	TGTGCCAGCAGCGCTCTAGCGGAATCACCAAACAATGAGCAGTTCTTC	CASSALAESPNNEQFF